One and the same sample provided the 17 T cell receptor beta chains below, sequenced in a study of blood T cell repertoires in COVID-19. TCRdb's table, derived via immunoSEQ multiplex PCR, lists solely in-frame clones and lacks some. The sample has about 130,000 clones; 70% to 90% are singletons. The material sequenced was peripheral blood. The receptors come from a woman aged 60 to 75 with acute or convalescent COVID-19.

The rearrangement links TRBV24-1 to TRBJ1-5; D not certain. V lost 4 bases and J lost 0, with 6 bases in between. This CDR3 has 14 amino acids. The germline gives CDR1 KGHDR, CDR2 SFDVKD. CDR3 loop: CATSEHGSNQPQHF. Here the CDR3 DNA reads TGTGCCACCAGTGAACATGGTAGCAATCAGCCCCAGCATTTT.

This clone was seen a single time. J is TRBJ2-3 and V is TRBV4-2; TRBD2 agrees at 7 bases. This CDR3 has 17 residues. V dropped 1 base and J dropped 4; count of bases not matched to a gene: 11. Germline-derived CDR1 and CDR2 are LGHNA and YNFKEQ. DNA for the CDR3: TGTGCCAGCAGCCAAGTTCGGAGCGGGATTGGACCAGATACGCAGTATTTT. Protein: CASSQVRSGIGPDTQYF.

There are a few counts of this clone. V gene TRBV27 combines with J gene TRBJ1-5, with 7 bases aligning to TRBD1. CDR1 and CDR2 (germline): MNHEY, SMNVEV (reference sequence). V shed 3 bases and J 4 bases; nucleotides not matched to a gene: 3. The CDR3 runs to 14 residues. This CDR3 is CASSFATGNQPQHF. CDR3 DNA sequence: TGTGCCAGCAGTTTCGCGACAGGGAATCAGCCCCAGCATTTT.

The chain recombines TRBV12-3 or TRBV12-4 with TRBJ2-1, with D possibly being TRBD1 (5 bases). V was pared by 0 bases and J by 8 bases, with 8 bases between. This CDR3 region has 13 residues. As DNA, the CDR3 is TGTGCCAGCAGTTTAGCAGGGGAAGATGAGCAGTTCTTC. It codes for CASSLAGEDEQFF.

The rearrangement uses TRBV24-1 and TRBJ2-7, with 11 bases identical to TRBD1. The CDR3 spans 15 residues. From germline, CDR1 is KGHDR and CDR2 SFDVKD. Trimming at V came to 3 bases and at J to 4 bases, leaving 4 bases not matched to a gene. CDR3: CATSDGQGALYEQYV. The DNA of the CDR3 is TGTGCCACCAGTGATGGACAGGGGGCACTGTACGAGCAGTACGTC.

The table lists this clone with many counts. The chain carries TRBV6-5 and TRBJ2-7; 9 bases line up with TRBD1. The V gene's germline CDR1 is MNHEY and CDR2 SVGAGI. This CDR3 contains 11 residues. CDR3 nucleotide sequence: TGTGCCAGCACCCCGGGACAGGGCCTATCCGTC. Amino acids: CASTPGQGLSV.

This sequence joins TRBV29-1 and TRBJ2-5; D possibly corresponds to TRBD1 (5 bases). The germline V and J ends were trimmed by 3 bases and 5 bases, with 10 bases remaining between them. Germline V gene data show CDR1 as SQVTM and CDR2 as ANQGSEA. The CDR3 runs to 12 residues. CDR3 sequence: CSVEVQGETQYF. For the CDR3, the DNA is TGCAGCGTTGAGGTGCAGGGCGAGACCCAGTACTTC.

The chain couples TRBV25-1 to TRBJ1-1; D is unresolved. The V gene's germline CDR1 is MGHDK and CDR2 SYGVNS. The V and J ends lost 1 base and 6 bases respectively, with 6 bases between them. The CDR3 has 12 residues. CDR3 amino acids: CASSESAAEAFF. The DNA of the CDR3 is TGTGCCAGCAGTGAATCGGCGGCTGAAGCTTTCTTT.

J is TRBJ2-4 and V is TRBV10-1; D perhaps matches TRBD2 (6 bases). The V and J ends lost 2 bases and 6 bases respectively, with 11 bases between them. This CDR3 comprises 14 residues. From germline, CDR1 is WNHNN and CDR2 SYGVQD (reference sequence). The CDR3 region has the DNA TGCGCCAGCAGTGAGGCTGGGGGAGGAAACATTCAGTACTTC. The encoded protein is CASSEAGGGNIQYF.

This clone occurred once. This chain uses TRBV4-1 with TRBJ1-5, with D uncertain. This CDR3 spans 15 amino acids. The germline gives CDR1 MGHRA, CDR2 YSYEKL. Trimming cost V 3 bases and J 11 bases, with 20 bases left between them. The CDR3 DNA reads TGCGCCAGCAGCCACCCCGATGCGGGAACCCGGGCCCAGCATTTT. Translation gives CASSHPDAGTRAQHF.

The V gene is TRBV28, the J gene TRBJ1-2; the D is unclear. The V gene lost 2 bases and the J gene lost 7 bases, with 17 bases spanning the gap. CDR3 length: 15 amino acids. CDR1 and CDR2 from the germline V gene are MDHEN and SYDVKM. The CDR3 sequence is CASSLNSGLSGGYTF. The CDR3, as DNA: TGTGCCAGCAGTTTAAATAGTGGTCTCTCGGGTGGCTACACCTTC.

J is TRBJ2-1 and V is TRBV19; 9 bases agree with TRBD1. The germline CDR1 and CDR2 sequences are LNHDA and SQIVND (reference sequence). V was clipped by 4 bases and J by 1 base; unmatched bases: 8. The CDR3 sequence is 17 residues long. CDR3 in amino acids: CASSTLWTGDSYNEQFF. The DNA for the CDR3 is TGTGCCAGTAGTACCCTCTGGACAGGGGATTCCTACAATGAGCAGTTCTTC.

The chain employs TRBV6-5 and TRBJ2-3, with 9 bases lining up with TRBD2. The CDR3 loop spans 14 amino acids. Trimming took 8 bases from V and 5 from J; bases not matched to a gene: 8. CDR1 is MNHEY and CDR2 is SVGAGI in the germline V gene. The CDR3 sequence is CASRGGGGGDTQYF. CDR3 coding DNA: TGTGCCAGCCGGGGGGGCGGGGGGGGAGATACGCAGTATTTT.

CDR3 sequence: CASSSLGLGDTQYF. The CDR3 bases are TGTGCCAGCAGTTCTCTCGGCCTAGGCGATACGCAGTATTTT. J is TRBJ2-3 and V is TRBV28; D is unresolved. The germline CDR1 and CDR2 sequences are MDHEN and SYDVKM. The V end was cut by 4 bases, the J end by 6 bases, with 14 bases between. The CDR3 has 14 amino acids.

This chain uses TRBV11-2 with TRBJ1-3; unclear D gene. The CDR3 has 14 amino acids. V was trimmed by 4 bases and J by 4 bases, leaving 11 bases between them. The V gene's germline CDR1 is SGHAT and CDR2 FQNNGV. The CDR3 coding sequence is TGTGCCAGCAGCTCGGGTTTGAGCGGAAACACCATATATTTT. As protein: CASSSGLSGNTIYF.

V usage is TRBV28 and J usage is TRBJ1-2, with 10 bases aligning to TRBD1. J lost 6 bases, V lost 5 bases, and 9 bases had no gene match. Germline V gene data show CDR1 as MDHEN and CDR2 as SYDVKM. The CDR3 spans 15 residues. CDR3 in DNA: TGTGCCAGCAGTCAGATAGACAGGGGGCGGAATGGCTACACCTTC. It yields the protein CASSQIDRGRNGYTF.

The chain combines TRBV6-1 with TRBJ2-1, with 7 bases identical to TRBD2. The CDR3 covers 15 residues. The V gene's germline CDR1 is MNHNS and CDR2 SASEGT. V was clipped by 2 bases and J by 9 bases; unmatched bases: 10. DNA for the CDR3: TGTGCCAGCAGTGAAACCTGGGGGGGATTTGGTGAGCAGTTCTTC. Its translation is CASSETWGGFGEQFF.